The rows below give T cell receptor beta chains drawn from one sample of a study of CD8 T cells in Susac syndrome. MiXCR, applied by TCRdb to the immunoSEQ multiplex PCR reads, yields one record per CDR3 protein. This table holds approximately 190,000 distinct CDR3 sequences, around 95% found once. Sequencing used CD4+ T cells from PBMCs. The receptors derive from a human donor with Susac syndrome. The conserved cysteine and the conserved F or W are not part of the CDR3 here.

V gene: TRBV20-1; J gene: TRBJ1-4; CDR3 protein: SASGVNEKLF
V gene: TRBV7-6; J gene: TRBJ2-3; CDR3 protein: ASSETSWAQY
V gene: TRBV30; J gene: TRBJ2-1; CDR3 protein: AWSPGTGGWDEQF
V gene: TRBV5-4; J gene: TRBJ2-7; CDR3 protein: ASNGGGPSYEQY
V gene: TRBV2; J gene: TRBJ2-7; CDR3 protein: ASSPGLFYEQY
V gene: TRBV24-1; J gene: TRBJ1-2; CDR3 protein: ATSDPFLGDHGTSYGYT
V gene: TRBV9; J gene: TRBJ2-5; CDR3 protein: ASSVLASGETQY
V gene: TRBV29-1; J gene: TRBJ2-7; CDR3 protein: SAQGGIYEQY
V gene: TRBV7-3; J gene: TRBJ2-1; CDR3 protein: ASSSGLAGGGEQF
V gene: TRBV7-9; J gene: TRBJ2-2; CDR3 protein: ASSGGELF
V gene: TRBV5-1; J gene: TRBJ2-5; CDR3 protein: ASSTGTGGSETQY
V gene: TRBV3-1; J gene: TRBJ1-2; CDR3 protein: ASSHRPRGYGYGYT
V gene: TRBV12-3/TRBV12-4; J gene: TRBJ1-6; CDR3 protein: ASSSNRVGSPLH
V gene: TRBV6-2/TRBV6-3; J gene: TRBJ1-5; CDR3 protein: ASSYSRRTPQH
V gene: TRBV9; J gene: TRBJ2-3; CDR3 protein: ASSVAYRGGTDTQY
V gene: TRBV12-3/TRBV12-4; J gene: TRBJ2-1; CDR3 protein: ASTYENEQF
V gene: TRBV14; J gene: TRBJ2-1; CDR3 protein: ASSQGRGRYNEQF
V gene: TRBV5-1; J gene: TRBJ2-5; CDR3 protein: ASRSSGQETQY
V gene: TRBV30; J gene: TRBJ1-3; CDR3 protein: AWIAGPGNTIY
V gene: TRBV12-3/TRBV12-4; J gene: TRBJ1-2; CDR3 protein: ASRPGDNYGYT
V gene: TRBV18; J gene: TRBJ2-1; CDR3 protein: ASSPSQAGGYNEQF
V gene: TRBV20-1; J gene: TRBJ1-2; CDR3 protein: SAQGASSEKYGYT
V gene: TRBV29-1; J gene: TRBJ1-2; CDR3 protein: SVARDRDT
V gene: TRBV20-1; J gene: TRBJ2-5; CDR3 protein: SARDPLAVHQETQY
V gene: TRBV5-4; J gene: TRBJ1-2; CDR3 protein: ASSLGLNYGYT